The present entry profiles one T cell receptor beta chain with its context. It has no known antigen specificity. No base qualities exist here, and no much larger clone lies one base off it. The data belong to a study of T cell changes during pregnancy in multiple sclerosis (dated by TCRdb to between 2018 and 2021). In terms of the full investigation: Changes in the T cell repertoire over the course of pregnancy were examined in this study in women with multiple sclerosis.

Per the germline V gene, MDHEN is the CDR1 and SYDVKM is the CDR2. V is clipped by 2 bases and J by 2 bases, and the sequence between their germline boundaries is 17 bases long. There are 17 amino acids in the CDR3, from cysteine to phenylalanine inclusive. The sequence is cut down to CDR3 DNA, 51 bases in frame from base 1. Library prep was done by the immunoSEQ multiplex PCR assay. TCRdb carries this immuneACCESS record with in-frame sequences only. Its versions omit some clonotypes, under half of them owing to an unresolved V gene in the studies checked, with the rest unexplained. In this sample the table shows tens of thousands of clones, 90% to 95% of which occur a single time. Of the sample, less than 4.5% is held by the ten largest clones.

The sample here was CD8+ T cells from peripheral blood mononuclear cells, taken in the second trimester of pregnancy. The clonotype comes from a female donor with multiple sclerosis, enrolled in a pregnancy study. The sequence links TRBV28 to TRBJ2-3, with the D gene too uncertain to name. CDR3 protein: CASSLESRSLYTDTQYF. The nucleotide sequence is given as TGTGCCAGCAGTTTAGAGTCCCGGTCCTTATACACAGATACGCAGTATTTT.